The rows below give T cell receptor beta chains drawn from one sample of a study of PD-L1 blockade in urothelial cancer. Clones were sequenced by immunoSEQ multiplex PCR, and TCRdb holds only the in-frame ones, with some missing. Found here are about 43,000 clones, approximately 90% of them singletons; the top ten hold around an eighth. The starting material was PBMCs, obtained around atezolizumab (anti-PD-L1) treatment. All receptors come from a woman aged 60 to 75 with urothelial cancer. CDR3s include the opening cysteine and the closing phenylalanine or tryptophan. D genes are given only for firm matches. Expanded clones are given a class, and other clones once, few, many or no size at all.

clone size,J gene,V gene,D gene,CDR3 DNA,CDR3 protein
.,TRBJ1-2,TRBV6-5,TRBD1,TGTGCCAGCAGCATGACAGGGGATGGCTACACCTTC,CASSMTGDGYTF
.,TRBJ2-1,TRBV7-8,TRBD2,TGTGCCAGCAGCTCGAGGCTAGCGGGAGGGCCGGCCTACAATGAGCAGTTCTTC,CASSSRLAGGPAYNEQFF
.,TRBJ1-5,TRBV6-1,TRBD1,TGTGCCAGCAGCTGGACAGGGGGAAGCAATCAGCCCCAGCATTTT,CASSWTGGSNQPQHF
.,TRBJ2-7,TRBV5-5,TRBD1,TGTGCCAGCAGTTCCGGGACAGGGTTGTTCTACGAGCAGTACTTC,CASSSGTGLFYEQYF
once,TRBJ2-4,TRBV7-8,.,TGTGCCAGCAGCTTAAGGGCGGGGGCCGACCGTTTAGCCAAAAACATTCAGTACTTC,CASSLRAGADRLAKNIQYF
.,TRBJ2-3,TRBV11-2,.,TGTGCCAGCAGCTTAGAAGTTGGGAGGGGGACGCAGTATTTT,CASSLEVGRGTQYF
.,TRBJ2-1,TRBV7-9,.,TGTGCCAGCAGCCCCCGGGGGTCCTCCTACAATGAGCAGTTCTTC,CASSPRGSSYNEQFF
.,TRBJ2-1,TRBV28,TRBD1,TGTGCCAGCAGTATAACAGGGGATGAGCAGTTCTTC,CASSITGDEQFF
few,TRBJ1-1,TRBV10-3,.,TGTGCCATCAGTGATACCCAGGGGAGGGCTGAAGCTTTCTTT,CAISDTQGRAEAFF
.,TRBJ2-5,TRBV5-4,.,TGTGCCAGCAGCTTGGCCGCGGGTCAGGGGGGCGAGACCCAGTACTTC,CASSLAAGQGGETQYF
once,TRBJ2-3,TRBV19,TRBD2,TGTGCCAGTAGTCCCCAGCGGGGGGCGGTAGATACGCAGTATTTT,CASSPQRGAVDTQYF
.,TRBJ2-3,TRBV5-6,TRBD1,TGTGCCAGCAGCTTAGAACAGGGGAACACAGATACGCAGTATTTT,CASSLEQGNTDTQYF
.,TRBJ1-6,TRBV6-5,.,TGTGCCAGCAGTTACTTTAGAGTCCGGGGATCACCCCTCCACTTT,CASSYFRVRGSPLHF
.,TRBJ1-5,TRBV6-1,TRBD1,TGTGCCAGTCTTACAGGGGCCGGCAATCAGCCCCAGCATTTT,CASLTGAGNQPQHF
.,TRBJ2-7,TRBV18,TRBD2,TGTGCCAGCTCACCACGCGGGGGGCTCCACGAGCAGTACTTC,CASSPRGGLHEQYF
.,TRBJ2-7,TRBV2,.,TGTGCCAGCACCCGTGGGCAGTCCTACGAGCAGTACTTC,CASTRGQSYEQYF
once,TRBJ2-5,TRBV7-8,TRBD2,TGTGCCAGCAGCCTGCTCGGGACTAGCGGCCAAGAGACCCAGTACTTC,CASSLLGTSGQETQYF
.,TRBJ2-7,TRBV5-1,TRBD2,TGCGCCAGCAGCTTGGATCGTCTAGCGGGAGGCTACGAGCAGTACTTC,CASSLDRLAGGYEQYF
once,TRBJ1-2,TRBV5-4,.,TGTGCCAGCAGCCAAGGGGTGAACTATGGCTACACCTTC,CASSQGVNYGYTF
.,TRBJ2-7,TRBV19,TRBD1,TGTGCCAGTAGTATAGGGCCCGGGACAGACTCCTACGAGCAGTACTTC,CASSIGPGTDSYEQYF
.,TRBJ2-7,TRBV7-9,.,TGTGCCACAAGGGGGGGAGGATCCTACGAGCAGTACTTC,CATRGGGSYEQYF
.,TRBJ1-2,TRBV27,TRBD1,TGTGCCAGCAGTCTACGGACAGGGCATGGCTACACCTTC,CASSLRTGHGYTF
once,TRBJ2-3,TRBV19,.,TGTGCCAGCAAAACCCGGACAGCGTTCAGGGGAGATACGCAGTATTTT,CASKTRTAFRGDTQYF
.,TRBJ1-2,TRBV6-5,.,TGTGCCAGCAGTTACTCGGCAGGGGCTGGCTACACCTTC,CASSYSAGAGYTF